A single sample is the source of the 9 T cell receptor beta chains below, sequenced in a study of blood T cell repertoires in COVID-19. Generated by immunoSEQ multiplex PCR, the TCRdb table keeps only in-frame clones and is missing some. The sample records 650,000 to 800,000 clones, 85% to 90% being singletons. Input material: peripheral blood. Receptor source: a woman under 30 with acute or convalescent COVID-19.

The rearrangement links TRBV12-1 to TRBJ2-7; the table names TRBD2, a call not compared with the DNA. TRBV12-1 is an annotated pseudogene. The CDR3 has 17 residues. For the CDR3, the DNA is TGTGCCAGCAGCTTTTTGCGGACTAGCGGGGGCACCTACGAGCAGTACTTC. As protein: CASSFLRTSGGTYEQYF.

The rearrangement links TRBV7-9 to TRBJ1-2; tentatively, D is TRBD1 (6 bases). Germline V CDR1 and CDR2: SEHNR, FQNEAQ (reference sequence). V was shortened by 11 bases and J by 7 bases, with 17 bases between the two germline ends. The CDR3 is 12 residues long. The DNA for the CDR3 is TGTGCCGCCCCCCAGGGGTTAACTGGCTACACCTTC. Translating gives CAAPQGLTGYTF.

This clone has only one observation. V usage is TRBV7-6 and J usage is TRBJ1-2; maybe TRBD1 (6 bases). Germline lookup yields CDR1 SGHVS and CDR2 FNYEAQ. CDR3 length equals 15 residues. With 5 bases removed from V and 8 bases from J, the gap between germline ends came to 21 bases. The DNA of the CDR3 is TGTGCCAGCAGCCTAACTAGTTCAGGGGAACGCGGCTACACCTTC. Protein product: CASSLTSSGERGYTF. The whole variable domain, filled in from reference TRBV7-6 and TRBJ1-2, reads GAGVSQSPRYKVTKRGQDVALRCDPISGHVSLYWYRQALGQGPEFLTYFNYEAQQDKSGLPNDRFSAERPEGSISTLTIQRTEQRDSAMYRCASSLTSSGERGYTFGSGTRLTVV.

The rearrangement uses TRBV7-3 and TRBJ1-2; 8 positions match TRBD1. CDR3 size: 15 residues. V lost 5 bases and J lost 3; bases outside the gene matches: 8. Germline-derived CDR1 and CDR2 are SGHTA and FQGTGA. The CDR3 nucleotides are TGTGCCAGCAGCCCGACCGGACAGGGTGACTATGGCTACACCTTC. It encodes CASSPTGQGDYGYTF.

This chain connects TRBV6-1 to TRBJ1-3, with D unclear. V was shortened by 4 bases and J by 4 bases, with 17 bases between the two germline ends. Germline CDR1 reads MNHNS; CDR2 reads SASEGT. The CDR3 is made up of 16 amino acids. This CDR3 is CASSAQFQAEGNTIYF. The CDR3, as DNA: TGTGCCAGCAGTGCACAATTTCAGGCTGAGGGAAACACCATATATTTT.

The chain carries TRBV29-1 and TRBJ1-1; D possibly corresponds to TRBD1 (6 bases). The CDR3 spans 13 residues. The germline CDR1 and CDR2 sequences are SQVTM and ANQGSEA. V lost 7 bases and J lost 3, with 15 bases in between. In nucleotides, the CDR3 is TGCAGCGCCCGACAGGAAATGGACACTGAAGCTTTCTTT. It yields the protein CSARQEMDTEAFF.

V is TRBV11-3 and J is TRBJ2-2; 9 bases are shared with TRBD1. The length of the CDR3 is 15 residues. V trimming: 6 bases; J trimming: 7 bases; junction bases outside the gene matches: 9. Germline V gene sequence: CDR1 SGHNT, CDR2 YENEEA. The CDR3 here is CASSTRDREVGELFF. The CDR3 nucleotides read TGTGCCAGCAGTACCCGGGACAGGGAGGTCGGGGAGCTGTTTTTT.

The chain employs TRBV29-1 and TRBJ1-1; the D is unclear. This CDR3 has 14 amino acids. Germline lookup yields CDR1 SQVTM and CDR2 ANQGSEA. V was shortened by 6 bases and J by 5 bases, with 19 bases between the two germline ends. DNA of the CDR3: TGCAGCGTGCTGGACTCTATTAGGCGGACTGAAGCTTTCTTT. Its protein is CSVLDSIRRTEAFF.

This clone was picked up one time. The V call is TRBV30, the J call TRBJ1-5; 9 nucleotides match TRBD1. Germline V CDR1 and CDR2: GTSNPN, SVGIG (reference sequence). This CDR3 is built from 12 residues. V gave up 5 bases and J gave up 9 bases; unmatched junction bases: 5. In DNA, the CDR3 is TGTGCCTGGGACAGGGGACAGGGGCCCCAGCATTTT. Translation gives CAWDRGQGPQHF.